The present TCR beta chain was sequenced within a study of early T cells in non-severe SARS-CoV-2 infection. TCRdb used MiXCR to reprocess the 5' RACE reads, holding one entry per CDR3 protein. The sample yields tens of thousands of distinct CDR3 sequences, about 9% seen once. Germline V gene sequence: CDR1 SGHTA, CDR2 FQGNSA. This CDR3 contains 13 residues. V shed 7 bases and J shed 4 bases, with 10 bases lying between them. This clonotype was found many times. Material: whole blood. This TCR was sampled from an adult who was a healthcare worker with PCR-confirmed SARS-CoV-2 infection or an uninfected control (not recorded which). The chain carries TRBV7-2 and TRBJ2-2; D may be TRBD1 (6 bases). CDR3 coding DNA: TGTGCCAGCACCGGACAGATCACCGGGGAGCTGTTTTTT. Translation gives CASTGQITGELFF.